The 21 T cell receptor beta chains below come from one sample, sequenced in a study of shared clonotypes between healthy human individuals. Libraries were prepared by immunoSEQ multiplex PCR; TCRdb keeps only in-frame clonotypes and omits some of them. The top ten hold 0.3% to 0.45% of the sample, which has roughly 1,600,000 clones, approximately 98.5% seen once. The specimen was naive CD4+ T cells sorted from blood. Indicated subset: CD45RA+ positively selected. These receptors were taken from a man aged 25 to 40 in good health.

V is TRBV29-1 and J is TRBJ1-1; 8 bases agree with TRBD1. J lost 2 bases, V lost 4 bases, and 9 bases had no gene match. Per the germline V gene, CDR1 is SQVTM and CDR2 is ANQGSEA. The CDR3 length is 15 residues. The CDR3 protein is CSVAEPGTGNTEAFF. DNA for the CDR3: TGCAGCGTTGCCGAGCCCGGGACAGGAAACACTGAAGCTTTCTTT.

The genes are TRBV14 and TRBJ2-7; D is undetermined. V lost 4 bases to trimming and J lost 6 bases, with 10 bases between them. There are 12 residues in the CDR3. CDR1 is SGHDN, CDR2 FVKESK, per germline. The CDR3 DNA follows: TGTGCCAGCAGCCTAGGAGTCGGCGAGCAGTACTTC. The encoded protein is CASSLGVGEQYF.

The V and J genes are TRBV6-5 and TRBJ2-7, with 10 bases that match TRBD2. V lost 6 bases and J lost 0; bases outside the gene matches: 5. The CDR3 extends over 15 amino acids. Germline V gene lookup returns CDR1 MNHEY and CDR2 SVGAGI. CDR3 sequence (DNA): TGTGCCAGCAGCGCGACTAGCGGGTACTCCTACGAGCAGTACTTC. Its translation is CASSATSGYSYEQYF.

The chain has TRBV27 and TRBJ2-3; 7 bases are a match to TRBD2. Germline V gene lookup returns CDR1 MNHEY and CDR2 SMNVEV (reference sequence). CDR3 length: 14 residues. V was pared by 5 bases and J by 4 bases, with 6 bases of the junction left unmatched. This CDR3 reads CASSRTGGPDTQYF. The CDR3 DNA sequence: TGTGCCAGCAGTCGAACGGGAGGCCCAGATACGCAGTATTTT.

The V gene is TRBV10-3, the J gene TRBJ1-1, with 8 bases aligning to TRBD1. The V segment lost 5 bases and the J segment 5 bases; nucleotides outside the gene matches: 7. Germline CDR1 ENHRY, CDR2 SYGVKD. The CDR3 is made up of 14 amino acids. The CDR3 DNA follows: TGTGCCATCAGTCTGGACAGGGCTTGGACTGAAGCTTTCTTT. Its translation: CAISLDRAWTEAFF.

The chain joins TRBV5-1 to TRBJ2-7; 13 bases align to TRBD2. The germline CDR1 and CDR2 sequences are SGHRS and YFSETQ. J was trimmed by 2 bases and V by 4 bases; bases with no gene match: 6. The CDR3 is made up of 16 amino acids. The CDR3, as DNA: TGCGCCAGCAGCGTAGGACTAGCGGGAGTAACCTACGAGCAGTACTTC. This encodes CASSVGLAGVTYEQYF.

The chain couples TRBV7-2 to TRBJ2-7; D may correspond to TRBD1 or TRBD2 (7 bases each). V was clipped by 7 bases and J by 3 bases, with 22 bases between them. Germline V gene lookup returns CDR1 SGHTA and CDR2 FQGNSA. The CDR3 loop spans 16 amino acids. The CDR3 spells CASTREALSGGYEQYF. The DNA of the CDR3 is TGTGCCAGCACCCGGGAGGCTTTATCAGGGGGCTACGAGCAGTACTTC.

This rearrangement joins TRBV5-1 to TRBJ2-5; either TRBD1 or TRBD2 may fit D (5 bases each). The germline V gene encodes CDR1 SGHRS and CDR2 YFSETQ. Trimming took off 1 base at V and 3 bases at J, with 13 bases between the two ends. This CDR3 contains 15 residues. The CDR3 nucleotides are TGCGCCAGCAGCTTGATTGGGACCGATGAAGAGACCCAGTACTTC. Encoded protein: CASSLIGTDEETQYF.

V gene TRBV6-6 combines with J gene TRBJ1-2; D not resolved. The CDR3 consists of 16 residues. The germline V and J ends were trimmed by 0 bases and 0 bases, with 11 bases remaining between them. CDR1 MNHNY and CDR2 SVGAGI come from the germline V gene (reference sequence). CDR3 nucleotide sequence: TGTGCCAGCAGTTACTCGAATCGTTGGTCTAACTATGGCTACACCTTC. Protein product: CASSYSNRWSNYGYTF.

V and J are TRBV11-1 and TRBJ1-2, with D unresolved. The CDR3 length is 15 residues. Germline CDR1 SGHAT, CDR2 FQDESV (reference sequence). Between the trimmed V and J ends, which lost 5 bases and 5 bases, there was a span of 18 bases. CDR3 bases: TGTGCCAGCAGCGAACGGATCCGCGGTGTTTATGGCTACACCTTC. Protein sequence: CASSERIRGVYGYTF.

This chain uses TRBV28 with TRBJ2-1; possibly TRBD1 for D (6 bases). Germline CDR1 reads MDHEN; CDR2 reads SYDVKM. V lost 3 bases and J lost 9, with 18 bases in between. The CDR3 consists of 15 residues. In DNA, the CDR3 is TGTGCCAGCAGTTTTTTAGCAGGGGCGAGCGGTGAGCAGTTCTTC. Its protein product is CASSFLAGASGEQFF.

This chain uses TRBV7-3 with TRBJ2-3, with D uncertain. Trimming stripped 5 bases from V and 1 base from J, with 31 bases between. The length of the CDR3 is 21 residues. CDR1 SGHTA and CDR2 FQGTGA come from the germline V gene. The CDR3 loop is CASSGWGGRAGRPSRTDTQYF. CDR3 in DNA: TGTGCCAGCAGCGGGTGGGGTGGAAGGGCAGGTCGGCCTTCCCGCACAGATACGCAGTATTTT.

This chain uses TRBV5-1 with TRBJ1-2; a weak D match, TRBD1 (6 bases). Trimming left V 0 bases short and J 8 bases short, with 14 bases between. This CDR3 region has 14 residues. Germline lookup yields CDR1 SGHRS and CDR2 YFSETQ. This chain's CDR3 is CASSLALDSSGYTF. The CDR3 DNA is TGCGCCAGCAGCTTGGCCCTGGACAGTTCCGGCTACACCTTC.

This chain joins TRBV7-8 and TRBJ2-1, with TRBD2 identical over 13 bases. Germline CDR1 reads SGHVS; CDR2 reads FQNEAQ. V lost 6 bases, J lost 2 bases, and 10 bases stayed unmatched. This CDR3 region has 18 residues. CDR3 nucleotide sequence: TGTGCCAGCAGTCCCACATCGACTAGCGGGAGGCCCTACAATGAGCAGTTCTTC. This sequence encodes CASSPTSTSGRPYNEQFF.

A note on this clone: Other DNA sequences from this sample encode an identical CDR3 as well. The chain carries TRBV9 and TRBJ2-7; 8 nucleotides match TRBD2. Germline V gene lookup returns CDR1 SGDLS and CDR2 YYNGEE. The V segment lost 0 bases and the J segment 7 bases; nucleotides outside the gene matches: 6. The CDR3 covers 14 residues. For the CDR3, the DNA is TGTGCCAGCAGCGTAGCTAGCGGGCTAGGGGAGCAGTACTTC. Residues: CASSVASGLGEQYF.

This chain uses TRBV2 with TRBJ2-2; D call uncertain. The CDR3 is 13 amino acids. Trimming removed 7 bases at V and 6 bases at J, with 12 bases between. Per the germline V gene, CDR1 is SNHLY and CDR2 is FYNNEI. This chain's CDR3 is CASTWNSAGELFF. CDR3 sequence (DNA): TGTGCCAGCACCTGGAACAGCGCCGGGGAGCTGTTTTTT.

The chain carries TRBV5-4 and TRBJ2-7; a weak D match, TRBD1 (6 bases). This CDR3 region has 16 residues. The V and J ends lost 1 base and 2 bases respectively, with 16 bases between them. Germline V gives CDR1 SGHNT, CDR2 YYREEE (reference sequence). CDR3: CASSLFFRDTTYEQYF. The CDR3 DNA sequence: TGTGCCAGCAGCTTGTTTTTCCGGGACACCACCTACGAGCAGTACTTC.

The rearrangement links TRBV5-1 to TRBJ2-5, with D perhaps TRBD2 (6 bases). Trimming removed 3 bases at V and 4 bases at J, with 13 bases between. The CDR3 covers 14 residues. The V gene's germline CDR1 is SGHRS and CDR2 YFSETQ. The CDR3 DNA sequence: TGCGCCAGCAGCTCCCAAACGGGAGTAGAGACCCAGTACTTC. Translating it yields CASSSQTGVETQYF.

The rearrangement uses TRBV30 and TRBJ1-1; D gene uncertain. Trimming took off 5 bases at V and 3 bases at J, with 16 bases between the two ends. The CDR3 runs 14 residues. Germline CDR1 reads GTSNPN; CDR2 reads SVGIG (reference sequence). The CDR3, as DNA: TGTGCCTGGTCGGTCCGGTTTGGCTACACTGAAGCTTTCTTT. Translation: CAWSVRFGYTEAFF.

As regards this clone: This sample also contains other DNA sequences that code for the same CDR3. The rearrangement uses TRBV5-1 and TRBJ2-7; D gene uncertain. The CDR3 runs 13 residues. Trimming shortened V by 0 bases and J by 0 bases, and 4 bases separated the two germline ends. Germline V gene lookup returns CDR1 SGHRS and CDR2 YFSETQ. CDR3 sequence: CASSLDISYEQYF. DNA of the CDR3: TGCGCCAGCAGCTTGGATATCTCCTACGAGCAGTACTTC.

CDR3 DNA sequence: TGTGCCAGCAGTTCGGACAGGTTTTACCCTAGCAATCAGCCCCAGCATTTT. It codes for CASSSDRFYPSNQPQHF. The V gene is TRBV28, the J gene TRBJ1-5, with TRBD1 matching over 7 bases. Germline-derived CDR1 and CDR2 are MDHEN and SYDVKM. The CDR3 has 17 residues. Trimming took 4 bases from V and 0 from J; bases not matched to a gene: 9.